The source of this T cell receptor (beta chain) is a study of cytomegalovirus exposure and HLA in healthy donors. Looking at the study overall: HLA-typed donors contributed some 83 million unique TCRs, which were held in an early data release.

Both 60 Vbeta primers and 13 Jbeta primers went into the PCR. Per the original methods: It was a later analysis that counted around 85 million unique TCR beta chains, of which 9 million to 13 million were shared. Sequenced by immunoSEQ multiplex PCR; TCRdb stores in-frame clones only, minus some. That table furnishes V, J and clone size, whereas the DNA furnished D and trimming. The table lists 150,000 to 200,000 clones, around 64% of them singletons. Trimming left V 0 bases short and J 6 bases short, with 17 bases between. Germline loops: CDR1 LGHNA, CDR2 YSLEER. The CDR3 is 16 amino acids. General study findings and limits: Among TCR beta chains, those listed as cytomegalovirus-associated numbered under 200.

Comments on this clone: Its specificity is unknown.

The rearrangement joins TRBV4-3 to TRBJ1-2; no clear D gene. This receptor was taken from a woman aged 30 to 39 in good health and CMV-seronegative. The sequencing sample was made of PBMCs. In DNA, the CDR3 is TGCGCCAGCAGCCAAGATACAGCGGCGAGAAGTCATGGCTACACCTTC. Translated: CASSQDTAARSHGYTF.